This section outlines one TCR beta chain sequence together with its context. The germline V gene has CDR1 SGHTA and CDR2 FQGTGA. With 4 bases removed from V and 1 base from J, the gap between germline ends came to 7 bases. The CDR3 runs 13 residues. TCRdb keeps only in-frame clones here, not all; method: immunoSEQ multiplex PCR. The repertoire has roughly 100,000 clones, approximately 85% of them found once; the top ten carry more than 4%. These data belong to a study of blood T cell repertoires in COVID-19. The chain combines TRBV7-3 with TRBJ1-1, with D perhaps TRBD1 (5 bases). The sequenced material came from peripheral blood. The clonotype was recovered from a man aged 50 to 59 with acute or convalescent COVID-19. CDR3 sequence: CASSSTGNTEAFF. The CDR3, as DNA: TGTGCCAGCAGCTCCACAGGGAACACTGAAGCTTTCTTT. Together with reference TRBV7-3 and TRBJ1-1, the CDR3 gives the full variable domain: GAGVSQTPSNKVTEKGKYVELRCDPISGHTALYWYRQSLGQGPEFLIYFQGTGAADDSGLPNDRFFAVRPEGSVSTLKIQRTERGDSAVYLCASSSTGNTEAFFGQGTRLTVV.